This entry lists 21 T cell receptor beta chains sequenced from one sample in a study of identical twins (dated by TCRdb to the mid-2010s). The library came from 5' RACE. The sequencing machine was an Illumina HiSeq 2000. TCRdb took the public reads, trimmed them with fastp at Q25, ran MiXCR for clone calling and kept in-frame beta chains. Here each entry gathers all rows of one CDR3 protein and keeps the most common genes and DNA. In this sample the table shows 500,000 or so distinct CDR3 sequences, approximately 14% of which occur a single time. The top ten constitute 0.8% to 1% of the sample. These data also featured in a second study, about yellow fever vaccine responses in identical twins.

Sequenced sample: CD4+ T cells sorted from blood. The receptors come from a woman aged 18-29 years in good health.

This clonotype showed up just a few times. The genes are TRBV12-3 or TRBV12-4 and TRBJ2-3; 7 bases are a match to TRBD2. Germline trimming cut 2 bases from V and 3 bases from J; bases unmatched to any gene: 11. The CDR3 length is 17 residues. CDR3 amino acids: CASSLITGLVTTDTQYF. The CDR3 bases are TGTGCCAGCAGTTTAATAACAGGACTAGTCACGACAGATACGCAGTATTTT.

This clonotype was counted many times. CDR3 in DNA: TGCGCCAGTGGGAGCGGGAGACTTCAAGAGACCCAGTACTTC. It yields the protein CASGSGRLQETQYF. V usage is TRBV5-1 and J usage is TRBJ2-5; 8 nucleotides match TRBD2. The CDR3 has 14 residues. J gave up 2 bases and V 8 bases, and 8 bases lay outside the gene matches. Germline V gives CDR1 SGHRS, CDR2 YFSETQ.

The chain combines TRBV3-1 with TRBJ1-3, with unresolved D. Germline CDR1 is LGHDT and CDR2 is YNNKEL (reference sequence). V was cut by 5 bases and J by 0 bases, with 14 bases left in between. This CDR3 has 16 amino acids. Written as DNA, the CDR3 is TGTGCCAGCAGCAAGCGGTCCGGAAACTCTGGAAACACCATATATTTT. This codes for CASSKRSGNSGNTIYF.

This clonotype turned up a few times. The V and J genes are TRBV9 and TRBJ2-1; 12 bases map to TRBD2. The V and J ends lost 1 base and 4 bases, in that order; junction bases with no gene match: 9. The CDR3 runs to 18 residues. Germline CDR1 is SGDLS and CDR2 is YYNGEE. This CDR3 reads CASSVSTSGGNRYNEQFF. CDR3 nucleotide sequence: TGTGCCAGCAGCGTATCTACTAGCGGGGGGAACAGGTACAATGAGCAGTTCTTC.

This clonotype has just a few counts. The chain has TRBV3-1 and TRBJ1-1; 7 nucleotides agree with TRBD1. From germline, CDR1 is LGHDT and CDR2 YNNKEL (reference sequence). The CDR3 length is 12 residues. J lost 8 bases, V lost 1 base, and 1 base had no gene match. The CDR3 DNA reads TGTGCCAGCAGCCAAGCGACAGGGGAAGCTTTCTTT. It yields the protein CASSQATGEAFF. The full variable domain, with the rest looked up from reference TRBV3-1 and TRBJ1-1, is DTAVSQTPKYLVTQMGNDKSIKCEQNLGHDTMYWYKQDSKKFLKIMFSYNNKELIINETVPNRFSPKSPDKAHLNLHINSLELGDSAVYFCASSQATGEAFFGQGTRLTVV.

This sequence joins TRBV7-2 and TRBJ2-5; TRBD1 might be the D (6 bases). V lost 1 base and J lost 4, with 13 bases in between. This CDR3 contains 15 residues. CDR1 is SGHTA and CDR2 is FQGNSA in the germline V gene. The CDR3 bases are TGTGCCAGCAGCTTAGTAGGAGCAGGGGTAGAGACCCAGTACTTC. Translation: CASSLVGAGVETQYF. Full variable domain (outside the CDR3, taken from reference TRBV7-2 and TRBJ2-5): GAGVSQSPSNKVTEKGKDVELRCDPISGHTALYWYRQSLGQGLEFLIYFQGNSAPDKSGLPSDRFSAERTGGSVSTLTIQRTQQEDSAVYLCASSLVGAGVETQYFGPGTRLLVL.

This clonotype was observed a few times. The V call is TRBV12-3 or TRBV12-4, the J call TRBJ2-2; a weak D match, TRBD1 (6 bases). The V gene lost 6 bases and the J gene lost 6 bases, with 23 bases spanning the gap. CDR3 size: 17 residues. This chain's CDR3 is CASRPTFGQNWAGELFF. Here the CDR3 DNA reads TGTGCCAGCAGACCAACCTTTGGACAGAATTGGGCCGGGGAGCTGTTTTTT.

This clonotype was seen only a few times. The CDR3 protein is CASSYSFRRNEKLFF. In DNA form, the CDR3 reads TGTGCCAGCAGTTACTCGTTCAGGCGTAATGAAAAACTGTTTTTT. The genes are TRBV6-5 and TRBJ1-4; D is unresolved. The germline V gene has CDR1 MNHEY and CDR2 SVGAGI. The CDR3 sequence is 15 residues long. Trimming pared 0 bases from V and 4 bases from J, leaving 9 bases between.

The chain links TRBV7-3 to TRBJ2-7; possible D gene TRBD1, 6 bases. Germline V CDR1 and CDR2: SGHTA, FQGTGA. V dropped 0 bases and J dropped 0 bases, with 9 bases sitting between them. The CDR3 contains 15 residues. The CDR3 spells CASSLTRGSSYEQYF. For the CDR3, the DNA is TGTGCCAGCAGCTTAACTAGGGGGTCCTCCTACGAGCAGTACTTC. Variable domain in full (rest from reference TRBV7-3 and TRBJ2-7): GAGVSQTPSNKVTEKGKYVELRCDPISGHTALYWYRQSLGQGPEFLIYFQGTGAADDSGLPNDRFFAVRPEGSVSTLKIQRTERGDSAVYLCASSLTRGSSYEQYFGPGTRLTVT.

In this sample, this clonotype turned up a few times. V and J are TRBV29-1 and TRBJ1-2; 7 bases align to TRBD1. Looked up from germline, CDR1 is SQVTM and CDR2 is ANQGSEA. The CDR3 extends over 14 amino acids. V lost 6 bases, J lost 6 bases, and 13 bases stayed unmatched. Written as DNA, the CDR3 is TGCAGCGTCCTGGGACAGACAAATCTTAATGGCTACACCTTC. Translated: CSVLGQTNLNGYTF. Together with reference TRBV29-1 and TRBJ1-2, the CDR3 gives the full variable domain: SAVISQKPSRDICQRGTSLTIQCQVDSQVTMMFWYRQQPGQSLTLIATANQGSEATYESGFVIDKFPISRPNLTFSTLTVSNMSPEDSSIYLCSVLGQTNLNGYTFGSGTRLTVV.

The chain combines TRBV12-3 or TRBV12-4 with TRBJ2-1, with 14 nucleotides matching TRBD2. The CDR3 is 16 amino acids. Trimming at V came to 6 bases and at J to 5 bases, leaving 6 bases not matched to a gene. This chain's CDR3 is CASRPRLAGGHNEQFF. CDR3 coding DNA: TGTGCCAGCAGACCCCGACTAGCGGGGGGGCACAATGAGCAGTTCTTC.

Only a few counts were recorded for this clonotype. The rearrangement uses TRBV11-1 and TRBJ2-1, with 13 bases lining up with TRBD2. The V gene's germline CDR1 is SGHAT and CDR2 FQDESV (reference sequence). The trim removed 7 bases at V and 0 bases at J, leaving 9 bases unmatched. This CDR3 spans 18 amino acids. This CDR3 is CASTRLAGGLSSYNEQFF. The CDR3 bases are TGTGCCAGCACTCGACTAGCGGGGGGCCTGAGCTCCTACAATGAGCAGTTCTTC.

The chain is built from TRBV5-5 and TRBJ2-5; D is unclear. The germline V gene encodes CDR1 SGHKS and CDR2 YYEKEE (reference sequence). This CDR3 spans 14 amino acids. The V end lost 1 base, the J end lost 2 bases, and 9 bases lay between the germline ends. This CDR3 is CASSLFGSQETQYF. In DNA, the CDR3 is TGTGCCAGCAGCTTGTTTGGTAGTCAAGAGACCCAGTACTTC.

V usage is TRBV12-3 or TRBV12-4 and J usage is TRBJ2-7; TRBD2 matches 9 bases. The CDR3 is made up of 14 amino acids. Trimming at V came to 6 bases and at J to 6 bases, leaving 9 bases not matched to a gene. In DNA, the CDR3 is TGTGCCAGCAGGTCTAGCGGGGTTCAGGGCGAGCAGTACTTC. Amino acids: CASRSSGVQGEQYF.

This chain links TRBV5-4 with TRBJ2-7; unclear D gene. The CDR3 is 14 residues long. Germline assignment: CDR1 SGHNT and CDR2 YYREEE (reference sequence). V lost 0 bases and J lost 3, with 10 bases in between. CDR3 nucleotide sequence: TGTGCCAGCAGCTTGGGGCTAGGAATCTACGAGCAGTACTTC. It specifies CASSLGLGIYEQYF.

This clonotype has more than one count but fewer than ten. The chain carries TRBV12-3 or TRBV12-4 and TRBJ2-1; D remains ambiguous. This CDR3 has 16 amino acids. The V end lost 5 bases, the J end lost 0 bases, and 14 bases lay between the germline ends. Here the CDR3 reads CASSKMSALSYNEQFF. The DNA for the CDR3 is TGTGCCAGCAGTAAAATGTCCGCTCTCTCCTACAATGAGCAGTTCTTC.

V and J are TRBV2 and TRBJ2-1; 9 bases are a match to TRBD2. V trimming: 2 bases; J trimming: 8 bases; junction bases outside the gene matches: 10. Germline values: CDR1 SNHLY, CDR2 FYNNEI. CDR3 length: 16 residues. CDR3 nucleotides: TGTGCCAGCAGTGAAAGGGGCGGGGGGGCCGTAGATGAGCAGTTCTTC. Amino acid sequence: CASSERGGGAVDEQFF. The entire variable domain, with the rest obtained from reference TRBV2 and TRBJ2-1, is as follows: EPEVTQTPSHQVTQMGQEVILRCVPISNHLYFYWYRQILGQKVEFLVSFYNNEISEKSEIFDDQFSVERPDGSNFTLKIRSTKLEDSAMYFCASSERGGGAVDEQFFGPGTRLTVL.

This chain links TRBV21-1 with TRBJ2-7; the DNA was not used to check the table's D call, TRBD2. TRBV21-1 is a recognized pseudogene. CDR3 length: 16 amino acids. CDR3 protein: CASTIRPLAGAYEQYF. CDR3 coding DNA: TGTGCCAGCACCATAAGACCCCTAGCGGGAGCCTACGAGCAGTACTTC.

The rearrangement joins TRBV11-2 to TRBJ2-2; 7 bases are a match to TRBD1. Germline V gene data show CDR1 as SGHAT and CDR2 as FQNNGV. V lost 4 bases, J lost 5 bases, and 16 bases stayed unmatched. The CDR3 consists of 18 residues. The CDR3 spells CASSSRGQQGVRTGELFF. In DNA form, the CDR3 reads TGTGCCAGCAGCTCCCGAGGACAGCAGGGGGTGCGGACCGGGGAGCTGTTTTTT.

This clonotype has more than one count but fewer than ten. The gene calls are TRBV20-1 and TRBJ2-2, with TRBD2 as a possible D gene (5 bases). Between the trimmed V and J ends, which lost 6 bases and 7 bases, there was a span of 15 bases. The CDR3 spans 13 residues. Germline lookup yields CDR1 DFQATT and CDR2 SNEGSKA (reference sequence). The CDR3 spells CSATRRAGGELFF. The CDR3 DNA follows: TGCAGTGCCACCCGAAGGGCGGGCGGGGAGCTGTTTTTT.

This chain connects TRBV5-1 to TRBJ2-5; perhaps TRBD2 as D (6 bases). This CDR3 contains 16 residues. The germline CDR1 and CDR2 sequences are SGHRS and YFSETQ. With 0 bases removed from V and 2 bases from J, the gap between germline ends came to 14 bases. CDR3 protein: CASSLDTSTAQETQYF. Written as DNA, the CDR3 is TGCGCCAGCAGCTTGGATACTAGCACTGCACAAGAGACCCAGTACTTC.